These 20 T cell receptor beta chains originate from one sample sequenced in a study of molecular identifiers for immune sequencing clone quantification. From the PCR reads, TCRdb called clonotypes with MiXCR, one entry per CDR3 protein. The data contain more than 300,000 distinct CDR3 sequences, around 21% of them singletons. The sample consisted of naive CD8+ T cells from blood, with Jurkat cell RNA spiked in. Subset reported: FACS-sorted CD8+CD4-CCR7+CD45RA+ naive T cells. The source is a human donor in good health. Some libraries in this study had Jurkat cell RNA spiked in.

Details on this clonotype: A read error may account for a junction end that differs from germline. This sequence joins TRBV2 and TRBJ1-2; the D is unclear. CDR1 is SNHLY, CDR2 FYNNEI, per germline. The CDR3 is 18 residues long. The CDR3 protein is CASSEWKVTLSASYDYTF. CDR3 bases: TGTGCCAGCAGTGAATGGAAGGTAACTCTATCTGCGTCCTATGACTACACCTTC.

The V call is TRBV27, the J call TRBJ2-7; maybe TRBD1 (5 bases). Between the trimmed V and J ends, which lost 0 bases and 7 bases, there was a span of 13 bases. The CDR3 totals 14 residues. Germline CDR1 is MNHEY and CDR2 is SMNVEV (reference sequence). Written as DNA, the CDR3 is TGTGCCAGCAGTTTATCGTCCAGCAGGACAGAGCAGTACTTC. Translated: CASSLSSSRTEQYF.

This clonotype occurred many times. The chain links TRBV29-1 to TRBJ1-1, with unresolved D. Germline assignment: CDR1 SQVTM and CDR2 ANQGSEA. The V gene lost 2 bases and the J gene lost 1 base, with 5 bases spanning the gap. The CDR3 consists of 12 residues. CDR3 amino acids: CSVEMQNTEAFF. For the CDR3, the DNA is TGCAGCGTTGAAATGCAGAACACTGAAGCTTTCTTT. Based on the CDR3 plus reference TRBV29-1 and TRBJ1-1, the full variable domain is SAVISQKPSRDICQRGTSLTIQCQVDSQVTMMFWYRQQPGQSLTLIATANQGSEATYESGFVIDKFPISRPNLTFSTLTVSNMSPEDSSIYLCSVEMQNTEAFFGQGTRLTVV.

A remark on this clonotype: This clone may be a read error of a much larger clone one base away. The J gene is TRBJ1-5, the V gene TRBV6-5; 12 bases line up with TRBD1. The CDR3 is made up of 15 amino acids. The V gene's germline CDR1 is MNHEY and CDR2 SVGAGI. CDR3 nucleotide sequence: TGTGCCAGATCCTCGGGACAGGGGGCGAGGCAGCCCCTGCATTTT. This sequence encodes CARSSGQGARQPLHF.

This clonotype has a handful of counts. This chain uses TRBV6-6 with TRBJ2-5; D is tentatively TRBD1 or TRBD2 (5 bases each). The CDR3 runs to 15 residues. V was shortened by 2 bases and J by 2 bases, with 12 bases between the two germline ends. From germline, CDR1 is MNHNY and CDR2 SVGAGI (reference sequence). DNA for the CDR3: TGTGCCAGCAGTTACCCAGGGACGGAGCAAGAGACCCAGTACTTC. This encodes CASSYPGTEQETQYF.

This clonotype was counted only a few times. The J gene is TRBJ2-1, the V gene TRBV10-3, with D uncertain. The V end lost 10 bases, the J end lost 5 bases, and 12 bases lay between the germline ends. Germline V gene sequence: CDR1 ENHRY, CDR2 SYGVKD. The CDR3 consists of 12 residues. The CDR3 here is CATNLGDNEQFF. The CDR3 bases are TGTGCCACCAACCTCGGCGACAATGAGCAGTTCTTC.

In its sample, this clonotype was seen a few times. This chain joins TRBV6-2 or TRBV6-3 and TRBJ1-4; unclear D gene. Germline CDR1 is MNHEY and CDR2 is SVGEGT. V was trimmed by 5 bases and J by 0 bases, leaving 10 bases between them. This CDR3 is 15 amino acids long. The CDR3 coding sequence is TGTGCCAGCAGTACACCGACTGCAACTAATGAAAAACTGTTTTTT. It specifies CASSTPTATNEKLFF.

This clonotype was recorded a few times. The chain joins TRBV19 to TRBJ1-4; no firm D call. The V gene lost 8 bases and the J gene lost 3 bases, with 13 bases spanning the gap. The CDR3 runs to 14 residues. Germline CDR1 and CDR2: LNHDA and SQIVND (reference sequence). In DNA, the CDR3 is TGTGCCAGTGGAGTTGGGAATTCTAATGAAAAACTGTTTTTT. It is translated as CASGVGNSNEKLFF.

This clonotype was seen many times. CDR3 nucleotide sequence: TGCAGCGTTGATACGGGGGACAATGAGCAGTTCTTC. Its protein product is CSVDTGDNEQFF. The gene calls are TRBV29-1 and TRBJ2-1; perhaps TRBD2 as D (6 bases). Per germline, CDR1 SQVTM and CDR2 ANQGSEA. V lost 3 bases and J lost 5, with 8 bases in between. The CDR3 sequence is 12 residues long.

This clonotype was detected many times. The CDR3 is CASNLEPDSAGGLLPGELFF. The CDR3 DNA follows: TGTGCCAGCAACCTAGAGCCTGACTCGGCGGGAGGGCTTCTTCCCGGGGAGCTGTTTTTT. The V gene is TRBV2, the J gene TRBJ2-2, with 9 nucleotides matching TRBD2. CDR3 length: 20 residues. V was clipped by 7 bases and J by 6 bases; unmatched bases: 24. Germline V gene data show CDR1 as SNHLY and CDR2 as FYNNEI. The whole variable domain, remainder taken from reference TRBV2 and TRBJ2-2, is EPEVTQTPSHQVTQMGQEVILRCVPISNHLYFYWYRQILGQKVEFLVSFYNNEISEKSEIFDDQFSVERPDGSNFTLKIRSTKLEDSAMYFCASNLEPDSAGGLLPGELFFGEGSRLTVL.

A remark on this clonotype: This may stem from a read error, because a much larger clone lies one nucleotide away. V usage is TRBV3-1 and J usage is TRBJ1-1; the D gene is possibly TRBD1 (6 bases). Germline CDR1 is LGHDT and CDR2 is YNNKEL (reference sequence). The CDR3 consists of 14 residues. V was pared by 8 bases and J by 5 bases, with 18 bases between. DNA of the CDR3: TGTGCCAGCGGCCCCGGGGGGCCGGGGACTGAAGCTTTCTTT. Amino acids: CASGPGGPGTEAFF.

A note on this clonotype: The junction differs from germline at one of its ends, possibly a read error. The DNA of the CDR3 is TGCGCCAACAGCCAAGCTGCGGACAGGGGCTACGAGCAGTACTTC. Encoded protein: CANSQAADRGYEQYF. This sequence joins TRBV4-3 and TRBJ2-7; 9 bases match TRBD1. Germline lookup yields CDR1 LGHNA and CDR2 YSLEER. This CDR3 comprises 15 residues.

This clonotype was detected a few times. This sequence joins TRBV10-3 and TRBJ2-7; D remains ambiguous. Trimming took 3 bases from V and 3 from J, leaving 9 bases between them. Germline CDR1 is ENHRY and CDR2 is SYGVKD. This CDR3 comprises 13 residues. CDR3 in DNA: TGTGCCATCAGTGATTTGGCTAACTACGAGCAGTACTTC. It encodes CAISDLANYEQYF.

This clonotype was found many times. This chain joins TRBV27 and TRBJ1-6; D remains ambiguous. Trimming took off 3 bases at V and 8 bases at J, with 8 bases between the two ends. CDR1 and CDR2 (germline): MNHEY, SMNVEV (reference sequence). The CDR3 consists of 13 residues. The CDR3 reads CASSFDGDSPLHF. The CDR3 DNA reads as TGTGCCAGCAGTTTTGACGGGGATTCACCCCTCCACTTT.

Of note for this clonotype: A read error may be the cause here, since a much bigger clone is one base away. The gene calls are TRBV7-9 and TRBJ2-7, with 11 bases matching TRBD1. J lost 3 bases, V lost 3 bases, and 4 bases had no gene match. The V gene's germline CDR1 is SEHNR and CDR2 FQNEAQ (reference sequence). The CDR3 is 15 residues long. CDR3 in amino acids: CASSFQDRGLYEQYF. CDR3 nucleotide sequence: TGTGCCAGCAGCTTCCAGGACAGGGGGCTCTACGAGCAGTACTTC.

Notes on this clonotype: A much bigger clone sits one base away, suggesting this may be a read error. This chain uses TRBV4-3 with TRBJ2-5, with 10 bases fitting TRBD2. With 7 bases clipped from V and 2 bases from J, the junction kept 7 bases outside the gene matches. The CDR3 spans 15 residues. Germline-derived CDR1 and CDR2 are LGHNA and YSLEER. CDR3 sequence reads: CASNAGLAPQETQYF. In DNA form, the CDR3 reads TGCGCCAGCAACGCGGGACTAGCGCCACAAGAGACCCAGTACTTC.

At least ten counts were recorded for this clonotype. The rearrangement uses TRBV12-3 or TRBV12-4 and TRBJ2-6; 7 bases match TRBD1. Germline trimming cut 6 bases from V and 1 base from J; bases unmatched to any gene: 12. This CDR3 spans 18 amino acids. For the CDR3, the DNA is TGTGCCAGCAGCAACACCGGGACAGAAGTATCTGGGGCCAACGTCCTGACTTTC. It specifies CASSNTGTEVSGANVLTF.

This clonotype was seen repeatedly, ten times or more. The V gene is TRBV24-1, the J gene TRBJ2-3, with TRBD2 matching 8 bases. The ends lost 2 bases at V and 3 bases at J; junction bases unmatched: 9. The germline V gene has CDR1 KGHDR and CDR2 SFDVKD. The CDR3 length is 17 residues. The CDR3, as DNA: TGTGCCACCAGTGATTCACTAGCGGCGGGGAGGACAGATACGCAGTATTTT. As protein: CATSDSLAAGRTDTQYF.

This clonotype appeared many times. The V gene is TRBV9, the J gene TRBJ2-3; D is possibly TRBD1 (6 bases). This CDR3 is 16 amino acids long. V was trimmed by 0 bases and J by 4 bases, leaving 15 bases between them. From germline, CDR1 is SGDLS and CDR2 YYNGEE. The CDR3 DNA reads as TGTGCCAGCAGCGTAGAGGGCAGGGGTTATGCAGATACGCAGTATTTT. Translating it yields CASSVEGRGYADTQYF.

Details on this clonotype: It may be a read error: a sequence one base away is much more abundant. The chain recombines TRBV7-2 with TRBJ2-1, with D perhaps matching TRBD2 (5 bases). V lost 5 bases, J lost 2 bases, and 16 bases lay in between. The CDR3 is 16 residues long. CDR1 is SGHTA, CDR2 FQGNSA, per germline. The CDR3 region has the DNA TGTGCCAGCAGCCCAGGACTCCGAGAGCCCTACAATGAGCAGTTCTTC. Translation: CASSPGLREPYNEQFF.